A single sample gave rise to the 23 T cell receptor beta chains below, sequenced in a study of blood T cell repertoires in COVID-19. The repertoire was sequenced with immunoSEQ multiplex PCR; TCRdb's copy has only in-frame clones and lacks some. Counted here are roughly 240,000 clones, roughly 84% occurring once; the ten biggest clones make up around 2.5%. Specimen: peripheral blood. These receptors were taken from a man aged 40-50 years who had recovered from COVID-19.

This CDR3 is CSVLPGDLPLETEAFF. The CDR3 bases are TGCAGCGTTTTACCAGGGGATCTTCCACTTGAAACTGAAGCTTTCTTT. The chain combines TRBV29-1 with TRBJ1-1; weak D call: TRBD1 (6 bases). Trimming removed 5 bases at V and 5 bases at J, with 24 bases between. Germline V gene lookup returns CDR1 SQVTM and CDR2 ANQGSEA. CDR3 length: 16 amino acids. Based on the CDR3 plus reference TRBV29-1 and TRBJ1-1, the full variable domain is SAVISQKPSRDICQRGTSLTIQCQVDSQVTMMFWYRQQPGQSLTLIATANQGSEATYESGFVIDKFPISRPNLTFSTLTVSNMSPEDSSIYLCSVLPGDLPLETEAFFGQGTRLTVV.

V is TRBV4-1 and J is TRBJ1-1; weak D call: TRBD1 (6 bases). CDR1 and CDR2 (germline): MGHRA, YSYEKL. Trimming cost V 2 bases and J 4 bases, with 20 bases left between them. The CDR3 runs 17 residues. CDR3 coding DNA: TGCGCCAGCAGCCAATATCTCAACGGGGGGCTCGTCACTGAAGCTTTCTTT. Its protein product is CASSQYLNGGLVTEAFF.

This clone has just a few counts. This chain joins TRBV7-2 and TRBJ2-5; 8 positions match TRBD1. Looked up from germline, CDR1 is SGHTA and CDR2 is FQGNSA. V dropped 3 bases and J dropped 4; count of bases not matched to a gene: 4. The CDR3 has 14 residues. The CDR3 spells CASSFGQGVETQYF. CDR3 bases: TGTGCCAGCAGCTTCGGACAGGGCGTAGAGACCCAGTACTTC.

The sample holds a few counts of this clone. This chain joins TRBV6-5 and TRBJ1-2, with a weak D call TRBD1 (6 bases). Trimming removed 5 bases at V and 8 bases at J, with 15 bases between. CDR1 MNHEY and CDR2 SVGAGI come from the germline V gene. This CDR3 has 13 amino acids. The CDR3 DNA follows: TGTGCCAGCAGTCGCGGGGGCGCGGGAGGCTACACCTTC. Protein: CASSRGGAGGYTF.

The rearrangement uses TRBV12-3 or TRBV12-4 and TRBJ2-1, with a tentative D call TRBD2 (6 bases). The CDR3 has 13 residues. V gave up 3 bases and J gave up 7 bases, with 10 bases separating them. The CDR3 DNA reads TGTGCCAGCAGTTTTGGAGGGGTGAATGAGCAGTTCTTC. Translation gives CASSFGGVNEQFF.

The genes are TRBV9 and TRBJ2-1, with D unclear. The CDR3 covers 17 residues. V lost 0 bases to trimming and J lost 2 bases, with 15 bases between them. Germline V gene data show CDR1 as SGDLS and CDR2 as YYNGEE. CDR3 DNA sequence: TGTGCCAGCAGCGTAGGGGTAGCAGTCGTTCCCTACAATGAGCAGTTCTTC. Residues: CASSVGVAVVPYNEQFF.

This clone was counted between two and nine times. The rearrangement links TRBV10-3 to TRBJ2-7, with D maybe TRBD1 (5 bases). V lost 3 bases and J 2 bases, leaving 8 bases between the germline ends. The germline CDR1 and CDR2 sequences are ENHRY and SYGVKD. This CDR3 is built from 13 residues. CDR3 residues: CAISDGRAYEQYF. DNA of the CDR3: TGTGCCATCAGTGACGGCAGGGCCTACGAGCAGTACTTC.

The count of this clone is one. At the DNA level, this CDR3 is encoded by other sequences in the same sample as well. CDR3 sequence (DNA): TGCGCCAGCAGCTTGGCGGGGACTCGGGGCTACACCTTC. Amino acid sequence: CASSLAGTRGYTF. The V call is TRBV5-1, the J call TRBJ1-2; possible D gene TRBD1, 5 bases. Germline CDR1 reads SGHRS; CDR2 reads YFSETQ. The length of the CDR3 is 13 residues. V was pared by 0 bases and J by 8 bases, with 11 bases between.

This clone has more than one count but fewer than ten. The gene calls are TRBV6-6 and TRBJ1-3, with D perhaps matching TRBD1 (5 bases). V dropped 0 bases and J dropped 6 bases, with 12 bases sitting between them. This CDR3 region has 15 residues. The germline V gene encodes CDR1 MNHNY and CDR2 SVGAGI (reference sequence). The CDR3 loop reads CASSYSPPGENTIYF. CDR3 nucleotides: TGTGCCAGCAGTTACTCGCCCCCGGGGGAAAACACCATATATTTT.

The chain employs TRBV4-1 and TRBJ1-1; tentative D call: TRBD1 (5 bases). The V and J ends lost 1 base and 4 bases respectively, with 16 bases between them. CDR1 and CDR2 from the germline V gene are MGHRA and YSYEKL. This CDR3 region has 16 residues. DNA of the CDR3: TGCGCCAGCAGCCAAGGTAGGGCAGGGAGGACCACTGAAGCTTTCTTT. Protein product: CASSQGRAGRTTEAFF.

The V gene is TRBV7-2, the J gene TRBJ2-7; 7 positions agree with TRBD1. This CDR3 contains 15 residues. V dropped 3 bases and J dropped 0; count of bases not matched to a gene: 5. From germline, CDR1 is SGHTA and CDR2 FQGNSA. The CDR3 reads CASSLRGGNSYEQYF. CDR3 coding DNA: TGTGCCAGCAGCTTGAGAGGGGGCAACTCCTACGAGCAGTACTTC.

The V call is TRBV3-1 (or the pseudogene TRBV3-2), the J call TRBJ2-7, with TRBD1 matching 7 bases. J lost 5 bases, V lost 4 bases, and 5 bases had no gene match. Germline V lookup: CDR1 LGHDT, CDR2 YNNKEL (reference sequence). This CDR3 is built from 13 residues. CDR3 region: CASSRRQGDEQYF. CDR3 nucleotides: TGTGCCAGCAGCCGGAGACAGGGTGACGAGCAGTACTTC.

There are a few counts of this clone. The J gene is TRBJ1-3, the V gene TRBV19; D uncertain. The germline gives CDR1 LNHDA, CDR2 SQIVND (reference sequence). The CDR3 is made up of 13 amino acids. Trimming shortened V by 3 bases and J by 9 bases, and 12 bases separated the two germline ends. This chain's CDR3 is CASSIPPGSTIYF. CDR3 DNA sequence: TGTGCCAGTAGTATTCCCCCCGGGAGCACCATATATTTT. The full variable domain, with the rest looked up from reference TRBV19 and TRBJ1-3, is DGGITQSPKYLFRKEGQNVTLSCEQNLNHDAMYWYRQDPGQGLRLIYYSQIVNDFQKGDIAEGYSVSREKKESFPLTVTSAQKNPTAFYLCASSIPPGSTIYFGEGSWLTVV.

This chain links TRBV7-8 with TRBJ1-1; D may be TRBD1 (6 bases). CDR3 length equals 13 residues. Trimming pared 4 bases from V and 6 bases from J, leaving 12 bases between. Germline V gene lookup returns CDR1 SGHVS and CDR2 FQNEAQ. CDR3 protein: CASSSTGGPEAFF. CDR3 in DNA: TGTGCCAGCAGCTCAACGGGGGGGCCTGAAGCTTTCTTT.

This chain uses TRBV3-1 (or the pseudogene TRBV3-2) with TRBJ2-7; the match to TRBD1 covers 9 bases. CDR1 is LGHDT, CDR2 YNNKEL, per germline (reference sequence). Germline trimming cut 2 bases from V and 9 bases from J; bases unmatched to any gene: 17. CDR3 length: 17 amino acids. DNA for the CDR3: TGTGCCAGCAGCCAAACCCAAAGACGGGACAGGGCGGTCGGGCAGTACTTC. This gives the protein CASSQTQRRDRAVGQYF.

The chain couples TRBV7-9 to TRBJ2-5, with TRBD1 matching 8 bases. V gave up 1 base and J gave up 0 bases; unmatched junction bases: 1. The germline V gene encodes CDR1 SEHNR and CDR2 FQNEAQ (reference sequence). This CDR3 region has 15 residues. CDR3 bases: TGTGCCAGCAGCTTAGGGGACAGGTACCAAGAGACCCAGTACTTC. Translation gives CASSLGDRYQETQYF.

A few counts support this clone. The CDR3 nucleotides read TGCGCCAGCAGCCAAGAGTCAGGGTTGTCAGGAAACACCATATATTTT. It is translated as CASSQESGLSGNTIYF. The chain uses TRBV4-1 and TRBJ1-3; D might be TRBD1 (5 bases). Germline V gene lookup returns CDR1 MGHRA and CDR2 YSYEKL. V lost 0 bases and J lost 4, with 13 bases in between. The CDR3 has 16 amino acids.

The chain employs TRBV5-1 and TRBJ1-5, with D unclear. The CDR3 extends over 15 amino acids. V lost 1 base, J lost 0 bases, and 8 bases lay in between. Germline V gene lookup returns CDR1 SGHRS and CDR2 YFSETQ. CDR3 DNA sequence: TGCGCCAGCAGCTTGAACCCCTATAGCAATCAGCCCCAGCATTTT. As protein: CASSLNPYSNQPQHF.

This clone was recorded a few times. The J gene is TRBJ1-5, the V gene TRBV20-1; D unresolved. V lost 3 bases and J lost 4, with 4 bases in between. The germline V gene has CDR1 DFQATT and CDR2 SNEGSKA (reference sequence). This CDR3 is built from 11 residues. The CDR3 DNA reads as TGCAGTGCTAGGCAGAATCAGCCCCAGCATTTT. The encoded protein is CSARQNQPQHF.

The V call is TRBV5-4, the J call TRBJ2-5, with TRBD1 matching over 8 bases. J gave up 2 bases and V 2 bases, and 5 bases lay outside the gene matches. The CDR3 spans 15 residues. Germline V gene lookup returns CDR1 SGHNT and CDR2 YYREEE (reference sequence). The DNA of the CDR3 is TGTGCCAGCAGCTTCGGGGGACAGGAGCAAGAGACCCAGTACTTC. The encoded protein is CASSFGGQEQETQYF. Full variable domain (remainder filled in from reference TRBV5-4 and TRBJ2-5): ETGVTQSPTHLIKTRGQQVTLRCSSQSGHNTVSWYQQALGQGPQFIFQYYREEENGRGNFPPRFSGLQFPNYSSELNVNALELDDSALYLCASSFGGQEQETQYFGPGTRLLVL.

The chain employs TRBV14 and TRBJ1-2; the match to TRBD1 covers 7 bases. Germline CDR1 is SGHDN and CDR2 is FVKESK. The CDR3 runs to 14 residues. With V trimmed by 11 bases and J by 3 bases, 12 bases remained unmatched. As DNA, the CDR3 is TGTGCCTCCGGGGTAGGGGGCCTGGACTATGGCTACACCTTC. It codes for CASGVGGLDYGYTF.

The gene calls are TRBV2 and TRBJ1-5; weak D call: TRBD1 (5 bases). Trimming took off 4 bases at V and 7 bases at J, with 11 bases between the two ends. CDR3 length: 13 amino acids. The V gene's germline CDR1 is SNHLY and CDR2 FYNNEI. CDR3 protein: CASSAEGRQPQHF. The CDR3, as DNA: TGTGCCAGCAGTGCGGAGGGGCGACAGCCCCAGCATTTT.

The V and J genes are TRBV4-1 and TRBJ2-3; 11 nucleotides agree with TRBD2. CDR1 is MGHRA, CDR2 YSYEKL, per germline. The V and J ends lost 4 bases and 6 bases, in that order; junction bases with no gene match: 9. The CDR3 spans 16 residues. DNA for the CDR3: TGCGCCAGCAGCCTGATAGCGGGGGGGCCGACTGATACGCAGTATTTT. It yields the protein CASSLIAGGPTDTQYF.